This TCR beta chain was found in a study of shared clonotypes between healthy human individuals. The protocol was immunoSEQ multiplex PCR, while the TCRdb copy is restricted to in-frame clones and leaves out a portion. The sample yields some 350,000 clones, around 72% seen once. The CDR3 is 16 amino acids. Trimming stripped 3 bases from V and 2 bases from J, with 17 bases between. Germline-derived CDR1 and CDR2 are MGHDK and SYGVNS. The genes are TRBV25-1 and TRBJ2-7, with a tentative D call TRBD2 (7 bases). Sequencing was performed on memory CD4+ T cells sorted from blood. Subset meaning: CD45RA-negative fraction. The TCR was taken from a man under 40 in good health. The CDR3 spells CASSEGGGVRTYEQYF. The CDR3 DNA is TGTGCCAGCAGTGAGGGAGGGGGAGTAAGGACCTACGAGCAGTACTTC.